This entry lists 13 T cell receptor beta chains sequenced from one sample in a study of CD8+CD57+ T cells in acquired aplastic anemia. Genomic DNA, serving as template, underwent TCR beta VDJ and CDR3 profiling. Each CDR3 protein gets one entry after TCRdb re-called the reads with MiXCR. The sample has 250,000 to 300,000 distinct CDR3 sequences, approximately 56% seen once. The specimen sequenced was sorted CD4+, CD8+, or CD8+CD57+ T cells (not recorded which) from PBMCs. These receptors originate from a human donor with severe aplastic anemia or a healthy control (not recorded which).

The rearrangement joins TRBV7-2 to TRBJ1-2, with TRBD1 matching 11 bases. Trimming cost V 3 bases and J 4 bases; bases outside gene matches: 4. Germline V gives CDR1 SGHTA, CDR2 FQGNSA. The CDR3 is 15 amino acids. The CDR3 is CASSLAGTGGYGYTF. In DNA, the CDR3 is TGTGCCAGCAGCTTGGCAGGGACAGGGGGCTATGGCTACACCTTC.

In this sample, this clonotype turned up a few times. The CDR3 reads CATSRLAGGNEQFF. CDR3 coding DNA: TGTGCCACCAGCAGACTAGCGGGAGGTAATGAGCAGTTCTTC. The rearrangement joins TRBV15 to TRBJ2-1; 11 bases align to TRBD2. The CDR3 is 14 amino acids. CDR1 and CDR2 (germline): LNHNV, YYDKDF (reference sequence). The junction had 1 base not matched to a gene; V was cut back by 2 bases and J by 7 bases.

The J gene is TRBJ1-1, the V gene TRBV7-2; the D is unclear. The CDR3 covers 15 residues. V dropped 5 bases and J dropped 2 bases, with 15 bases sitting between them. CDR1 and CDR2 from the germline V gene are SGHTA and FQGNSA. The CDR3 is CASSPSGPYNTEAFF. The CDR3 bases are TGTGCCAGCAGCCCAAGCGGGCCCTATAACACTGAAGCTTTCTTT. Full variable domain (rest looked up from reference TRBV7-2 and TRBJ1-1): GAGVSQSPSNKVTEKGKDVELRCDPISGHTALYWYRQSLGQGLEFLIYFQGNSAPDKSGLPSDRFSAERTGGSVSTLTIQRTQQEDSAVYLCASSPSGPYNTEAFFGQGTRLTVV.

In this sample, this clonotype turned up many times. V usage is TRBV6-6 and J usage is TRBJ1-2; TRBD1 agrees at 8 bases. Germline loops: CDR1 MNHNY, CDR2 SVGAGI (reference sequence). J lost 7 bases, V lost 6 bases, and 13 bases had no gene match. The CDR3 sequence is 15 residues long. CDR3 DNA: TGTGCCAGCAGAGACAGGGGATCCGATTCGTCTGGCTACACCTTC. It translates to CASRDRGSDSSGYTF.

The rearrangement uses TRBV20-1 and TRBJ1-5; D gene ambiguous. Germline V gene lookup returns CDR1 DFQATT and CDR2 SNEGSKA (reference sequence). This CDR3 has 10 residues. CDR3 bases: TGCAGCGTTTTACGGCAGCCCCAGCATTTT. It yields the protein CSVLRQPQHF.

V gene TRBV4-2 combines with J gene TRBJ1-4, with no clear D. The CDR3 totals 15 residues. V lost 1 base and J 8 bases, leaving 14 bases between the germline ends. Germline values: CDR1 LGHNA, CDR2 YNFKEQ. DNA of the CDR3: TGTGCCAGCAGCCAAGTCGGCCCGGTTGGGGAAAAACTGTTTTTT. Amino acids: CASSQVGPVGEKLFF.

The sample holds many counts of this clonotype. The V gene is TRBV5-1, the J gene TRBJ2-7; 9 bases are a match to TRBD1. Germline assignment: CDR1 SGHRS and CDR2 YFSETQ. The CDR3 length is 16 residues. V lost 0 bases to trimming and J lost 3 bases; unmatched junction nucleotides: 7. The CDR3 DNA reads TGCGCCAGCAGCTTGGCCGGGGGGACAGGGCTCTACGAGCAGTACTTC. Protein sequence: CASSLAGGTGLYEQYF.

This chain connects TRBV7-9 to TRBJ2-4; possible D gene TRBD1, 5 bases. Germline CDR1 and CDR2: SEHNR and FQNEAQ (reference sequence). The ends were cut back, 3 bases at V and 13 bases at J, with 10 bases in the middle. The CDR3 loop spans 11 amino acids. The CDR3 is CASSFPPGQYF. CDR3 coding DNA: TGTGCCAGCAGCTTTCCTCCAGGGCAGTACTTC.

This clonotype showed up many times. V and J are TRBV20-1 and TRBJ2-5; 8 positions agree with TRBD2. The CDR3 has 13 amino acids. V gave up 3 bases and J gave up 7 bases; unmatched junction bases: 7. Germline assignment: CDR1 DFQATT and CDR2 SNEGSKA (reference sequence). The CDR3 spells CSASTSGSGTQYF. The CDR3 DNA reads as TGCAGTGCTAGTACTAGCGGAAGCGGGACCCAGTACTTC.

The gene calls are TRBV10-3 and TRBJ2-2, with 7 bases aligning to TRBD2. The CDR3 length is 14 residues. J was trimmed by 4 bases and V by 4 bases; bases with no gene match: 3. Germline CDR1 ENHRY, CDR2 SYGVKD. The CDR3 protein is CAISAREGTGELFF. CDR3 DNA: TGTGCCATCAGTGCCAGGGAGGGCACCGGGGAGCTGTTTTTT.

Many counts were recorded for this clonotype. V usage is TRBV20-1 and J usage is TRBJ1-2; TRBD1 agrees at 9 bases. J gave up 3 bases and V 0 bases, and 11 bases lay outside the gene matches. CDR1 DFQATT and CDR2 SNEGSKA come from the germline V gene (reference sequence). The CDR3 is made up of 17 amino acids. Here the CDR3 DNA reads TGCAGTGCTAGAGATTCCACAGGGGGCAGGAGCTACTATGGCTACACCTTC. This encodes CSARDSTGGRSYYGYTF.

Comments on this clonotype: Relative to the germline gene, one junction end is altered; a read error may explain this. This chain uses TRBV10-3 with TRBJ1-1, with 9 bases matching TRBD1. Germline values: CDR1 ENHRY, CDR2 SYGVKD. The length of the CDR3 is 14 residues. Written as DNA, the CDR3 is TGTGCCAGCAGTCCCTGGACAGGGGTCACTGAAGCTTTCTTT. This sequence encodes CASSPWTGVTEAFF.

Details on this clonotype: This may arise from a read error, as a much more abundant clone is one base away. The chain combines TRBV3-1 with TRBJ1-4; D remains ambiguous. Germline CDR1 is LGHDT and CDR2 is YNNKEL (reference sequence). CDR3 length: 11 amino acids. In DNA, the CDR3 is TGTGCCAGCGGGATAAATGAAAAACTGGTTTTT. Encoded protein: CASGINEKLVF. The complete variable domain, with remaining parts taken from reference TRBV3-1 and TRBJ1-4, reads DTAVSQTPKYLVTQMGNDKSIKCEQNLGHDTMYWYKQDSKKFLKIMFSYNNKELIINETVPNRFSPKSPDKAHLNLHINSLELGDSAVYFCASGINEKLVFGSGTQLSVL.